These T cell receptor beta chains were read from a single sample in a study of patients and donors after allogeneic stem cell transplantation. TCRdb re-derived calls from the RT-PCR reads in MiXCR, one entry per CDR3 protein. The table has some 1,600 distinct CDR3 sequences, more than 15% seen once. The sequenced sample consisted of blood, either unsorted or a sorted T cell fraction (not recorded which). The receptors derive from a human donor who was either an allogeneic HSCT recipient or a stem cell or donor lymphocyte infusion donor (not recorded which). It is not recorded whose cells these are; they may come from a transplant donor. The CDR3 runs from the conserved cysteine through the conserved F or W. D genes are given only for firm matches. For some rows the clone size is stated as once, few or many, or as a class when expanded; others skip it.

clone_size	v_call	d_call	j_call	cdr3_nt	cdr3_aa
few	TRBV11-2	.	TRBJ2-2	TGTGCCAGCAGCTCCCTTCGAGGGGCCGGGGAGCTGTTTTTT	CASSSLRGAGELFF
.	TRBV5-8	.	TRBJ2-7	TGTGCCAGCAGGACGGCAGGGGATACCTACGAGCAGTACTTC	CASRTAGDTYEQYF
medium-sized	TRBV7-8	.	TRBJ2-7	TGTGCCAGCAGGCAAACCGCCGACCGGGGGTACGAGCAGTACTTC	CASRQTADRGYEQYF
medium-sized	TRBV4-3	TRBD2	TRBJ2-3	TGCGCCAGCAGCCAAAGGGCGACTAGCGGGACAGATACGCAGTATTTT	CASSQRATSGTDTQYF
medium-sized	TRBV18	.	TRBJ1-2	TGTGCCAGCTCACACTCCGGGACCCCACATGGCTACACCTTC	CASSHSGTPHGYTF
.	TRBV2	.	TRBJ2-1	TGTGCCAGCAGTGGCGACAGTAATGAGTTCTTC	CASSGDSNEFF
medium-sized	TRBV28	.	TRBJ1-4	TGTGCCAGCAGAGACCAGGGCAAGCTGTTTTTT	CASRDQGKLFF
.	TRBV6-5	.	TRBJ1-2	TGTGCCAGCAGTTCGACGGCGATTTATGGCTACACCTTC	CASSSTAIYGYTF
.	TRBV7-8	.	TRBJ2-3	TGTGCCAGCCTGCGGGGATCCTTCACAGATACGCAGTATTTT	CASLRGSFTDTQYF
few	TRBV19	.	TRBJ2-7	TGTGCCAGTAGTAAGGGGAGCGGCCTCTACGAGCAGTACTTC	CASSKGSGLYEQYF
many	TRBV5-1	.	TRBJ2-3	TGCGCCAGCAGCTTGGCCACGAAAGATACGCAGTATTTT	CASSLATKDTQYF
.	TRBV7-9	TRBD2	TRBJ2-1	TGTGCCAGCAGCACCGAGCGGGAGGAGTTCTTC	CASSTEREEFF
many	TRBV7-3	.	TRBJ2-2	TGTGCCAGCAGGTCCCTCGCGGGCGGGGAGCTGTTTTTT	CASRSLAGGELFF
many	TRBV14	.	TRBJ1-5	TGTGCCAGCAGCCAAGCCCGTAGGTTACCGGCCGATCAGCCCCAGCATTTT	CASSQARRLPADQPQHF
many	TRBV7-7	.	TRBJ2-2	TGTGCCAGCAGCCCTCGACAGGCGGGCACCGGGGAGCTGTTTTTT	CASSPRQAGTGELFF
few	TRBV7-6	TRBD2	TRBJ2-1	TGTGCCAGCACCCAACTAGCGGGGGCCTACAATGAGCAGTTCTTC	CASTQLAGAYNEQFF
medium-sized	TRBV5-1	.	TRBJ1-1	TGCGCCAGCAGCTTGGGGGGGCTCGGCACTGAAGCTTTCTTT	CASSLGGLGTEAFF
.	TRBV3-1	TRBD2	TRBJ2-5	TGTGCCAGCAGCCCCGGACTAGCGGGCCGCCAAGAGACCCAGTACTTC	CASSPGLAGRQETQYF
many	TRBV11-3	.	TRBJ2-5	TGTGCCAGCAGCCTGATGACAGCCCAAGAGACCCAGTACTTC	CASSLMTAQETQYF
large	TRBV5-6	.	TRBJ1-2	TGTGCCAGCAGCTTCAGGGCCCCCCACTATGGCTACACCTTC	CASSFRAPHYGYTF
medium-sized	TRBV20-1	TRBD1	TRBJ1-1	TGCAGTGCGCAAGCTCCGGGACAGGGAGTAACTGAAGCTTTCTTT	CSAQAPGQGVTEAFF
many	TRBV7-6	.	TRBJ1-5	TGTGCCAGCAGCTTAGTGGAGGGCCAGCCCCAGCATTTT	CASSLVEGQPQHF